The rows below give T cell receptor beta chains drawn from one sample of a study of pediatric ulcerative colitis. The repertoire was sequenced with immunoSEQ multiplex PCR; TCRdb's copy has only in-frame clones and lacks some. The table includes about 5,800 clones, under 90% detected once. The sample taken for sequencing was blood. The source of these receptors is a girl aged 5-17 years who was a control in a study of pediatric ulcerative colitis. Both conserved end residues are trimmed from each CDR3.

TRBV10-1	TRBJ2-1	ATSRLAGGVRF
TRBV10-1	TRBJ2-1	ASSEFLPGQGHNEQF
TRBV19	TRBJ1-5	ASSIRVGQPQH
TRBV4-2	TRBJ2-7	ASSQDSGSFYEQY
TRBV10-3	TRBJ2-7	AITLDGPNPPEGY
TRBV6-5	TRBJ1-1	ASSYISGGNTEAF
TRBV13	TRBJ1-3	ASSFPGNTIY
TRBV20-1	TRBJ2-5	SASTQETQY
TRBV7-6	TRBJ2-1	ASSQGEGEGLRDNEQF
TRBV4-3	TRBJ1-1	ASSQDKASNTEAF
TRBV5-1	TRBJ2-1	ASSQGQGAF
TRBV9	TRBJ2-5	ASSAPVVRGKQETQY
TRBV29-1	TRBJ2-1	SVERGSGNEQF
TRBV30	TRBJ2-2	AWSSARTGQTGELF
TRBV2	TRBJ2-7	ASKQSYEQY
TRBV29-1	TRBJ2-1	SPRTDYNEQF
TRBV7-6	TRBJ1-1	ASSPLGTVQNTEAF
TRBV7-2	TRBJ2-3	ASSPEGLAGGLRDTQY
TRBV19	TRBJ1-5	ASSTPPQGYSNQPQH
TRBV7-7	TRBJ2-5	ASSLTQGFGETQY
TRBV5-1	TRBJ2-7	ASSPEGSSSYEQY
TRBV5-4	TRBJ2-2	ASSRLAVPGELF
TRBV5-6	TRBJ2-2	ASSLWASGYTGELF
TRBV19	TRBJ1-5	ASSRDSNQPQH
TRBV13	TRBJ1-1	ASSSDSNLNTEAF
TRBV6-5	TRBJ1-5	ARQGSNQPQH
TRBV6-4	TRBJ2-2	ASGAGGGTGELF
TRBV6-4	TRBJ2-1	ASSQGSYNEQF
TRBV30	TRBJ2-7	AWSVQAGAHEQY
TRBV6-1	TRBJ1-4	ASSEEMDRSSN
TRBV6-4	TRBJ2-2	ASSTSGDTGELF
TRBV28	TRBJ1-4	ASVAGTNEKLF
TRBV6-5	TRBJ2-1	ASSWPSSGSKNEQF
TRBV14	TRBJ1-5	AIPIMTLDRTNYQPQH
TRBV7-9	TRBJ1-1	ASCSGEGATEAF
TRBV7-8	TRBJ2-7	ASSSRLAGDGYEQY
TRBV5-1	TRBJ1-4	ASSLGAQAEKLF